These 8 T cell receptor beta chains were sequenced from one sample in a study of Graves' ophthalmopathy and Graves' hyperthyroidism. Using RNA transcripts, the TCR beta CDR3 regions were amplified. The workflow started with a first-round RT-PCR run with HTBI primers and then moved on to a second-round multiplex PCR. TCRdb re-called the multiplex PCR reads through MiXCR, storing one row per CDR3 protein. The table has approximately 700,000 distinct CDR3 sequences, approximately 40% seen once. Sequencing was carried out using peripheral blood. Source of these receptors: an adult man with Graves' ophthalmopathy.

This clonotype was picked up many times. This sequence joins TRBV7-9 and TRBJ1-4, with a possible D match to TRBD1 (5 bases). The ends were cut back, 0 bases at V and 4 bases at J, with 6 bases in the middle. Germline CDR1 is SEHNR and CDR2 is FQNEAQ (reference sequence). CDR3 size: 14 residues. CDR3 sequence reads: CASSLARDNEKLFF. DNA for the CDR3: TGTGCCAGCAGCTTAGCCAGGGATAATGAAAAACTGTTTTTT. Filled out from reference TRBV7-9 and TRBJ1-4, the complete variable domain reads DTGVSQNPRHKITKRGQNVTFRCDPISEHNRLYWYRQTLGQGPEFLTYFQNEAQLEKSRLLSDRFSAERPKGSFSTLEIQRTEQGDSAMYLCASSLARDNEKLFFGSGTQLSVL.

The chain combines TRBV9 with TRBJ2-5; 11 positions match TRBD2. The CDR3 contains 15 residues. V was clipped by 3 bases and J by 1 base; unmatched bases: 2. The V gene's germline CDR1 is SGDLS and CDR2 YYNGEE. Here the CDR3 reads CASSASGGFQETQYF. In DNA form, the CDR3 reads TGTGCCAGCAGCGCTAGCGGGGGGTTCCAAGAGACCCAGTACTTC.

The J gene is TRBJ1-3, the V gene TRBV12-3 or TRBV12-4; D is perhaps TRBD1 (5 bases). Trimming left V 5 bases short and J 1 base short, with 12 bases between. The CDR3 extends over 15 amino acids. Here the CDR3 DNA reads TGTGCCAGCAGTCCAGCCCAGGGTTCTGGAAACACCATATATTTT. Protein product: CASSPAQGSGNTIYF.

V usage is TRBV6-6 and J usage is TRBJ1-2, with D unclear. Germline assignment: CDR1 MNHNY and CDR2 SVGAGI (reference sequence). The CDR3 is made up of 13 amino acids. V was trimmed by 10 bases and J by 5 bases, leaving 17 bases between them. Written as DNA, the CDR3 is TGTGCCACGTGGGATGGTTTCGGGTATGGCTACACCTTC. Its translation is CATWDGFGYGYTF.

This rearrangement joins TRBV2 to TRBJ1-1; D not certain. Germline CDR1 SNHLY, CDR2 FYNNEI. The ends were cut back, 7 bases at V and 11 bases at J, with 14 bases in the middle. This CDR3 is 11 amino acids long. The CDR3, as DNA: TGTGCCAGCACGGCGGGCGAAGGCGCTTTCTTT. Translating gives CASTAGEGAFF.

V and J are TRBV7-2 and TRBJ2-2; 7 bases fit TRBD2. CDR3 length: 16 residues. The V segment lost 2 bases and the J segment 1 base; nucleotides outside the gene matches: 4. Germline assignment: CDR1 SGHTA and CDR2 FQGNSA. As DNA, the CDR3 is TGTGCCAGCAGCTTATCTAGCGGCCTGAACACCGGGGAGCTGTTTTTT. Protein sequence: CASSLSSGLNTGELFF.

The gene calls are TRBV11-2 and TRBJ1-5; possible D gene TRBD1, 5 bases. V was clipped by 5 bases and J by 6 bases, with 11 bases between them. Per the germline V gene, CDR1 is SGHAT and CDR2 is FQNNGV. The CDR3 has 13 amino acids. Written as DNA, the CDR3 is TGTGCCAGCAGCGCAGGGTTCATTCAGCCCCAGCATTTT. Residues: CASSAGFIQPQHF.

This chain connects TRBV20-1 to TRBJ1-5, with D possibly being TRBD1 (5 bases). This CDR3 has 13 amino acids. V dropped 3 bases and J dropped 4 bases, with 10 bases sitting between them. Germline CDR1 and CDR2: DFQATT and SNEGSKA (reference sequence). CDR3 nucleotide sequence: TGCAGTGCTAGGTGGCAGGGAAATCAGCCCCAGCATTTT. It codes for CSARWQGNQPQHF.